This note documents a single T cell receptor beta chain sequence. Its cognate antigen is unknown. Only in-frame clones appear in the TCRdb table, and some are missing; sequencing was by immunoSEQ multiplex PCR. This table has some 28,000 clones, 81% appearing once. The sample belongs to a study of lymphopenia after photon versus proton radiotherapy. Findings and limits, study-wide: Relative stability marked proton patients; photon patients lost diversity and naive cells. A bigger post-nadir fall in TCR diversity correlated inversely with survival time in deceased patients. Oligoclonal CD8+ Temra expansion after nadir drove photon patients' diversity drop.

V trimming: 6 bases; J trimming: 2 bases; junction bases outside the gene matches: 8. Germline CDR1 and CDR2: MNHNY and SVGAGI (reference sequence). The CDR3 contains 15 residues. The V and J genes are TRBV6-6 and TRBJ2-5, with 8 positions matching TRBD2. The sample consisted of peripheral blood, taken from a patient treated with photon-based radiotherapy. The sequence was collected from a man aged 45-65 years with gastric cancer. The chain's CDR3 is CASSPRGGGQETQYF. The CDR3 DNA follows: TGTGCCAGCAGCCCCCGGGGCGGGGGGCAAGAGACCCAGTACTTC.